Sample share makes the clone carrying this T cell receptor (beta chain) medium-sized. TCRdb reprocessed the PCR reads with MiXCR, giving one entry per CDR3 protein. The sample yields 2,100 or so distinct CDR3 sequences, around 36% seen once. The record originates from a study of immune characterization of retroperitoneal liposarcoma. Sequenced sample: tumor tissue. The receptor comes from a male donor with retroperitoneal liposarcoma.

Written as DNA, the CDR3 is TGTGCCAGCAGTTCACGACCCACCGCAGGCTCCTACAATGAGCAGTTCTTC. Amino acid sequence: CASSSRPTAGSYNEQFF. This chain connects TRBV27 to TRBJ2-1; D remains unclear. Germline values: CDR1 MNHEY, CDR2 SMNVEV (reference sequence). The CDR3 runs 17 residues. Trimming left V 4 bases short and J 0 bases short, with 16 bases between.